The present entry profiles one T cell receptor (beta chain) with its context. Its antigen is unidentified. These data belong to a study of beta chain features in type 1 diabetes. Overall study results and limits: TCRB CDR3s from Type 1 diabetes patients were moderately but significantly shorter in all four CD4+ subsets.

The CDR3 extends over 12 amino acids. Deletions cut 1 base from V and 15 bases from J, with 13 bases between. Germline V gene data show CDR1 as LGHNA and CDR2 as YSLEER. Sequencing targeted expressed TCRB transcripts, as all isolated RNA had been reverse transcribed. Sequencing was performed with immunoSEQ multiplex PCR; in TCRdb, only in-frame clones are kept and a portion is missing. This table holds some 44,000 clones, around 71% found once. Sequenced: Tregs from blood. V and J are TRBV4-3 and TRBJ2-4; maybe TRBD1 (6 bases). The clonotype originates from a woman between 18 and 29 years old with type 1 diabetes. DNA for the CDR3: TGCGCCAGCAGCCAAGGTTCAGGGGCGAGGTACTTC. It encodes CASSQGSGARYF.